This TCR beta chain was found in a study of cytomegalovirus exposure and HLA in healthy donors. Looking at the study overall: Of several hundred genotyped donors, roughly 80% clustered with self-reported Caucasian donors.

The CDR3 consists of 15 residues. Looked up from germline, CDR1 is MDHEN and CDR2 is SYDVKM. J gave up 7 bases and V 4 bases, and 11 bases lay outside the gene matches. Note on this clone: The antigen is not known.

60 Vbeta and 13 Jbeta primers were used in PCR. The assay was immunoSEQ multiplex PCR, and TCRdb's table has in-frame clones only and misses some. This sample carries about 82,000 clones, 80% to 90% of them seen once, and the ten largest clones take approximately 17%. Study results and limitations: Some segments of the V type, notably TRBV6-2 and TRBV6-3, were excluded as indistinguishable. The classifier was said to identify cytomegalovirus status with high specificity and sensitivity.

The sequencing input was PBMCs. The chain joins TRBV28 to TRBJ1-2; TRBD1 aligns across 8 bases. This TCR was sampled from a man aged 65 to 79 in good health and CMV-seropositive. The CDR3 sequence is CASSSFGQGGPGYTF. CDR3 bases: TGTGCCAGCAGTTCCTTCGGACAGGGAGGTCCTGGCTACACCTTC.